This T cell receptor beta chain was retrieved from a study of Ad26.COV2.S vaccination and SARS-CoV-2 variants (dated by TCRdb to the early 2020s). Notes on the research overall: Donors in the vaccine arm were drawn from COV1001, a multicentre, randomized, double-blind, placebo-controlled phase I-IIa trial testing Ad26.COV2.S in healthy adults. Dosing of Ad26.COV2.S was intramuscular, at either 5x10^10 or 1x10^11 viral particles, delivered as one shot or as two shots spaced 56 days apart. TCRbeta repertoire sequencing was used to assess the specificity and breadth of SARS-CoV-2-reactive T cell receptors after Ad26.COV2.S vaccination. A total of around 32 samples were included in the TCR-sequenced set, comprising around 19 Ad26.COV2.S vaccine recipients, 5 placebo recipients and 8 SARS-CoV-2 convalescent individuals. Participants in the trial were split at random into five groups of five each, receiving low-dose or high-dose Ad26.COV2.S once or twice, or else placebo on both occasions. Throughout the experiments and outcome assessment, investigators stayed blinded to trial group allocation. Here is what the overall study found, with its caveats: After vaccination, spike-specific CD8+ and CD4+ T cell responses were reported to show substantial breadth. Spike-specific TCR breadth was higher in Ad26.COV2.S recipients than in placebo recipients (P = 0.0014). The study lacked the statistical power to compare responses across vaccine doses or regimens. The authors noted that the TCR breadth and depth analyses may have underestimated total T cell responses. Vaccine and placebo recipients had comparable non-spike TCR breadth, which fits with the vaccine containing only spike.

Reading the label with the study, this specimen's treatment or condition is: some 20 received Ad26.COV2.S at low or high dose, single or two shots; about 5 received placebo; per-sample allocation not given. For vaccine and placebo recipients, repertoires were sequenced using samples collected on day 63 after the first injection. Cohort 1b enrolled roughly 25 adults aged 18-55 years at a single site in Boston, USA, between 29 July and 7 August 2020. As a vaccine, Ad26.COV2.S was a replication-incompetent adenovirus type 26 vector that expressed a prefusion-stabilized SARS-CoV-2 spike protein derived from the original Wuhan strain. The immunoSEQ Assay was the method used to sequence TCRbeta CDR3 regions. After extraction, genomic DNA underwent amplification by bias-controlled multiplex PCR, followed by high-throughput sequencing. On the authors' methods: To quantify the absolute abundance of every unique TCRbeta CDR3 region, sequences were collapsed and filtered. T cell fraction was estimated by normalization of TCRbeta template counts to usable DNA, with usable DNA being measured through amplification of reference genes present in all nucleated cells. Repertoire TCRs were annotated as SARS-CoV-2-specific when V gene, CDR3 amino acid sequence and J gene were exactly matched to a known reactive TCR set. The reference SARS-CoV-2 TCR set was derived from MIRA and filtered for enrichment in COVID-19-positive ImmuneCODE repertoires, a step that removed public or cross-reactive TCRs. Using the MIRA antigens, annotated TCRs were further analysed by specific ORF or by position within an ORF. Breadth was defined as annotated unique rearrangements over total unique productive rearrangements; depth was the summed frequency of those rearrangements. Two-sided Wilcoxon rank-sum tests were applied when comparing TCR breadth between groups. In TCRdb, the immuneACCESS table is reduced to in-frame sequences with V and J assigned. These tables do not hold every clone; where another copy was compared, an unresolved V gene accounts for under half, and the others remain unexplained. V and J calls and clone size come straight from that table; D and trimming were deduced from the DNA. In all, the sample holds about 250,000 clones, and around 87% of those were seen once. Under 4% of the sample is held by the ten biggest clonotypes.

Turning to this clone: This receptor's antigen is unknown. Base qualities are not at hand, and no much larger clone is one base apart.

This TCR was sampled from a person between 18 and 65 years old who received the Ad26.COV2.S COVID-19 vaccine or a placebo. The sequencing here drew on peripheral blood, taken in a trial of Ad26.COV2.S vaccine versus placebo.

The bases are TGTGCCAGCGGAGTAGACAGGGACGAGCAGTACTTC. It codes for CASGVDRDEQYF. The receptor chain draws on TRBV28 and TRBJ2-7; 7 middle bases align to TRBD1. From a lookup of the germline V gene, CDR1 and CDR2 are MDHEN and SYDVKM. The CDR3 covers 12 residues, taking in both the cysteine and the phenylalanine. Only CDR3 DNA is held: 36 bases, read in frame from base 1. Here V drops 8 bases and J drops 5 bases, and the junction holds 6 bases not matched to any gene.